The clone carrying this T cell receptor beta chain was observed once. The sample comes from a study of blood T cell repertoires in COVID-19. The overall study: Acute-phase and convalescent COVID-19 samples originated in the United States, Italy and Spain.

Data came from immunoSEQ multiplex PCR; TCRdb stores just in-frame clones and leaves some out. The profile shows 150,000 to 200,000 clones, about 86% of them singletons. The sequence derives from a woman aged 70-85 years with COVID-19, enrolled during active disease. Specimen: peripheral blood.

The CDR3 spells CASSQDLGGDTGELFF. The CDR3 DNA reads as TGCGCCAGCAGCCAAGATTTAGGGGGGGACACCGGGGAGCTGTTTTTT. The chain joins TRBV4-3 to TRBJ2-2; D might be TRBD2 (7 bases). The CDR3 has 16 residues. V lost 0 bases, J lost 3 bases, and 11 bases lay in between. Germline V gives CDR1 LGHNA, CDR2 YSLEER.